These 8 T cell receptor beta chains originate from one sample sequenced in a study of T cell repertoires in cytomegalovirus infection. These receptors' targets are unknown. Each CDR3 protein gets one entry after TCRdb re-called the reads with MiXCR. The sample records tens of thousands of distinct CDR3 sequences, 20% to 25% being singletons. The sample was PBMCs, sequenced either directly or after in vitro stimulation (not recorded which). The source of these receptors is a human donor in good health (CMV status not recorded). Some clones in this sample may be carry-over from other donors' samples.

This clonotype was seen ten or more times. The V and J genes are TRBV7-2 and TRBJ2-3; the match to TRBD1 covers 10 bases. CDR3 size: 14 residues. The V and J ends lost 5 bases and 5 bases, in that order; junction bases with no gene match: 4. Germline V lookup: CDR1 SGHTA, CDR2 FQGNSA. The CDR3 coding sequence is TGTGCCAGCAGCGTCGGGACAGGGGAAGATACGCAGTATTTT. As protein: CASSVGTGEDTQYF.

Ten or more counts support this clonotype. In DNA form, the CDR3 reads TGTGCCAGCGCACCAACTGGGGTTAACTATGGCTACACCTTC. Translation: CASAPTGVNYGYTF. The V gene is TRBV12-3 or TRBV12-4, the J gene TRBJ1-2; D is uncertain. V gave up 8 bases and J gave up 1 base, with 14 bases separating them. The CDR3 has 14 residues.

This clonotype occurred a few times. The V and J genes are TRBV28 and TRBJ2-5, with D possibly being TRBD1 or TRBD2 (5 bases each). Germline V lookup: CDR1 MDHEN, CDR2 SYDVKM. The V and J ends lost 1 base and 0 bases respectively, with 9 bases between them. The CDR3 length is 15 residues. The CDR3 nucleotides read TGTGCCAGCAGTTTATTAGGGGAGTACCAAGAGACCCAGTACTTC. This sequence encodes CASSLLGEYQETQYF.

This clonotype was counted many times. CDR3 in amino acids: CASSLVLSNTGELFF. The DNA for the CDR3 is TGTGCCAGCAGCTTAGTACTATCGAACACCGGGGAGCTGTTTTTT. The chain joins TRBV7-2 to TRBJ2-2, with D uncertain. The germline V gene encodes CDR1 SGHTA and CDR2 FQGNSA. The CDR3 consists of 15 residues. V was trimmed by 1 base and J by 0 bases, leaving 6 bases between them.

This clonotype showed up many times. The CDR3 DNA follows: TGTGCCAGCAGCTCGCGGGCGCAAGGGTCTCGGGAAAAACTGTTTTTT. Protein sequence: CASSSRAQGSREKLFF. The chain combines TRBV7-8 with TRBJ1-4, with D uncertain. Deletions cut 4 bases from V and 8 bases from J, with 20 bases between. This CDR3 comprises 16 residues. Germline CDR1 SGHVS, CDR2 FQNEAQ.

This sequence joins TRBV29-1 and TRBJ2-7; possibly TRBD2 for D (5 bases). Germline lookup yields CDR1 SQVTM and CDR2 ANQGSEA. The CDR3 is made up of 11 amino acids. Between the trimmed V and J ends, which lost 6 bases and 3 bases, there was a span of 9 bases. CDR3 amino acids: CSVARGYEQYF. For the CDR3, the DNA is TGCAGCGTCGCCCGGGGCTACGAGCAGTACTTC.

This clonotype turned up a few times. The chain carries TRBV11-2 and TRBJ1-4; D remains unclear. Germline CDR1 and CDR2: SGHAT and FQNNGV. V was cut by 2 bases and J by 0 bases, with 7 bases left in between. This CDR3 spans 15 amino acids. The CDR3 protein is CASSLSGTTNEKLFF. CDR3 sequence (DNA): TGTGCCAGCAGCTTATCCGGGACAACTAATGAAAAACTGTTTTTT.

The J gene is TRBJ2-7, the V gene TRBV2; the D gene could be TRBD1 or TRBD2 (5 bases each). The CDR3 extends over 14 amino acids. Germline V CDR1 and CDR2: SNHLY, FYNNEI. Trimming stripped 6 bases from V and 3 bases from J, with 15 bases between. The CDR3 loop is CASRPNRDDYEQYF. CDR3 DNA sequence: TGTGCCAGCAGGCCGAATCGGGACGACTACGAGCAGTACTTC.